Below, 25 T cell receptor beta chains from the same sample are listed, as sequenced in a study of vaccination and CD4 T cells after COVID-19. The antigens of these receptors remain unknown. Treatment in this sample: roughly 10-day PBMC culture with coronavirus spike peptide pools or control peptides (ViraFEST assay). With the Oncomine TCR Beta short-read assay, DNA from cultured CD4+ T cells was sequenced. TCRdb passed the PCR reads through MiXCR, listing each CDR3 protein once. The sample lists 6,500 to 8,000 distinct CDR3 sequences, about 25% occurring once. This specimen consisted of CD4+ T cells from blood, cultured in vitro, obtained after SARS-CoV-2 vaccination. These receptors were taken from a human donor who had recovered from COVID-19.

V is TRBV19 and J is TRBJ1-1, with TRBD1 matching over 8 bases. V trimming: 4 bases; J trimming: 4 bases; junction bases outside the gene matches: 2. Germline V CDR1 and CDR2: LNHDA, SQIVND (reference sequence). The CDR3 covers 13 residues. Here the CDR3 reads CASSSGTGTEAFF. The CDR3 nucleotides read TGTGCCAGTAGTAGCGGGACAGGCACTGAAGCTTTCTTT.

The chain links TRBV12-3 or TRBV12-4 to TRBJ2-5, with D perhaps TRBD2 (6 bases). This CDR3 comprises 13 residues. V was trimmed by 3 bases and J by 4 bases, leaving 9 bases between them. The CDR3 reads CASSLQEGETQYF. DNA of the CDR3: TGTGCCAGCAGTTTGCAGGAGGGAGAGACCCAGTACTTC.

V gene TRBV29-1 combines with J gene TRBJ2-7; D is perhaps TRBD1 or TRBD2 (6 bases each). The V gene lost 2 bases and the J gene lost 2 bases, with 13 bases spanning the gap. The CDR3 is 14 amino acids. Germline V gene lookup returns CDR1 SQVTM and CDR2 ANQGSEA. In nucleotides, the CDR3 is TGCAGCGTTGAAACCCCGGGGGCAGCCTACGAGCAGTACTTC. It encodes CSVETPGAAYEQYF.

The chain is built from TRBV19 and TRBJ1-2, with 9 bases identical to TRBD1. There are 17 residues in the CDR3. The junction had 15 bases not matched to a gene; V was cut back by 6 bases and J by 4 bases. Germline values: CDR1 LNHDA, CDR2 SQIVND (reference sequence). This CDR3 is CASRMGLVGTGSYGYTF. CDR3 DNA: TGTGCCAGTAGGATGGGTCTTGTGGGGACAGGGAGCTATGGCTACACCTTC.

By share, this clonotype ranks as medium-sized. The CDR3 DNA reads TGTGCCAGCAGTGCGCCCGAGCAGTACTTC. It yields the protein CASSAPEQYF. The V and J genes are TRBV6-1 and TRBJ2-7; D uncertain. Deletions cut 4 bases from V and 6 bases from J, with 4 bases between. Germline V gene sequence: CDR1 MNHNS, CDR2 SASEGT. The length of the CDR3 is 10 residues.

The rearrangement uses TRBV7-9 and TRBJ2-7, with 7 bases matching TRBD2. The J segment lost 3 bases and the V segment lost 0 bases, leaving 11 bases of the junction unmatched. Germline V gives CDR1 SEHNR, CDR2 FQNEAQ (reference sequence). This CDR3 has 17 amino acids. The CDR3 region has the DNA TGTGCCAGCAGCTTAGCGCAGTACCCAGCGGGGAGCTACGAGCAGTACTTC. Encoded protein: CASSLAQYPAGSYEQYF.

The chain carries TRBV19 and TRBJ1-2; D remains ambiguous. Germline V gene sequence: CDR1 LNHDA, CDR2 SQIVND (reference sequence). The CDR3 length is 13 residues. Trimming took off 3 bases at V and 5 bases at J, with 10 bases between the two ends. The CDR3: CASSIRPLYGYTF. Here the CDR3 DNA reads TGTGCCAGTAGTATTCGGCCCTTGTATGGCTACACCTTC.

V usage is TRBV27 and J usage is TRBJ2-7, with D hard to call. The V end lost 1 base, the J end lost 5 bases, and 18 bases lay between the germline ends. This CDR3 comprises 16 residues. Germline V gene data show CDR1 as MNHEY and CDR2 as SMNVEV (reference sequence). The CDR3 here is CASSLLSRHPYNEQYF. CDR3 sequence (DNA): TGTGCCAGCAGTTTATTATCCAGACATCCCTACAACGAGCAGTACTTC.

The rearrangement joins TRBV20-1 to TRBJ2-1; TRBD2 agrees at 11 bases. Losses at the gene ends were 0 bases for V and 3 bases for J; bases not matched to a gene: 4. The CDR3 is 16 amino acids. Germline CDR1 is DFQATT and CDR2 is SNEGSKA (reference sequence). In DNA form, the CDR3 reads TGCAGTGCTAGAGACCCAACTAGCGGGGGCTACAATGAGCAGTTCTTC. Translated, it gives CSARDPTSGGYNEQFF.

This clonotype is medium-sized within its sample. The J gene is TRBJ1-5, the V gene TRBV20-1, with a weak D call TRBD1 (5 bases). Germline-derived CDR1 and CDR2 are DFQATT and SNEGSKA (reference sequence). CDR3 length: 15 residues. Trimming stripped 3 bases from V and 2 bases from J, with 14 bases between. The CDR3: CSARYGAGGNQPQHF. Here the CDR3 DNA reads TGCAGTGCTAGGTACGGGGCTGGGGGCAATCAGCCCCAGCATTTT.

This chain joins TRBV6-5 and TRBJ2-1; D unresolved. The CDR3 has 15 residues. Germline V gene sequence: CDR1 MNHEY, CDR2 SVGAGI. V lost 0 bases to trimming and J lost 0 bases, with 6 bases between them. The CDR3 bases are TGTGCCAGCAGTTACTCGTATAGCTCCTACAATGAGCAGTTCTTC. Translating gives CASSYSYSSYNEQFF.

The rearrangement uses TRBV24-1 and TRBJ2-1; weak D call: TRBD2 (6 bases). The germline V and J ends were trimmed by 4 bases and 8 bases, with 11 bases remaining between them. The CDR3 extends over 13 amino acids. CDR1 is KGHDR and CDR2 is SFDVKD in the germline V gene. The CDR3, as DNA: TGTGCCACCAGTGAGGGGGGTCCCGATGAGCAGTTCTTC. It translates to CATSEGGPDEQFF.

On this clonotype: One end of the junction fails to match germline, which may point to a read error. The V call is TRBV12-3 or TRBV12-4, the J call TRBJ2-5, with D perhaps given as TRBD1 or TRBD2 (5 bases each). The CDR3 has 12 amino acids. For the CDR3, the DNA is TGTGCCAGCAGAGGTGCCCCGGGGACCCAGTACTTT. It codes for CASRGAPGTQYF.

This sequence joins TRBV19 and TRBJ2-5; D might be TRBD2 (6 bases). The CDR3 consists of 13 residues. Germline assignment: CDR1 LNHDA and CDR2 SQIVND (reference sequence). The V end lost 6 bases, the J end lost 2 bases, and 10 bases lay between the germline ends. CDR3 in amino acids: CASSASDQETQYF. The CDR3 nucleotides read TGTGCCAGTAGCGCTAGCGATCAAGAGACCCAGTACTTC. The entire variable domain, with the rest obtained from reference TRBV19 and TRBJ2-5, is as follows: DGGITQSPKYLFRKEGQNVTLSCEQNLNHDAMYWYRQDPGQGLRLIYYSQIVNDFQKGDIAEGYSVSREKKESFPLTVTSAQKNPTAFYLCASSASDQETQYFGPGTRLLVL.

The chain combines TRBV29-1 with TRBJ2-5, with 10 positions matching TRBD1. With V trimmed by 5 bases and J by 6 bases, 9 bases remained unmatched. CDR1 SQVTM and CDR2 ANQGSEA come from the germline V gene. This CDR3 comprises 14 residues. In nucleotides, the CDR3 is TGCAGCGTTCATGAGACAGGGGGCTTGCAGACCCAGTACTTC. Translation: CSVHETGGLQTQYF.

Sample share makes this clonotype medium-sized. This chain connects TRBV28 to TRBJ1-2; D unresolved. V lost 6 bases, J lost 4 bases, and 12 bases lay in between. The CDR3 runs 13 residues. Per germline, CDR1 MDHEN and CDR2 SYDVKM. CDR3 in DNA: TGTGCCAGCAGGGGCCAGGCGGTCTATGGCTACACCTTC. Encoded protein: CASRGQAVYGYTF.

The chain links TRBV7-9 to TRBJ2-3; 13 nucleotides align to TRBD2. Germline lookup yields CDR1 SEHNR and CDR2 FQNEAQ (reference sequence). The CDR3 has 17 amino acids. V gave up 5 bases and J gave up 5 bases; unmatched junction bases: 10. CDR3 nucleotide sequence: TGTGCCAGCAGCCTCTCCGGACTAGCGGGAGCTCTAGATACGCAGTATTTT. Its translation: CASSLSGLAGALDTQYF.

The rearrangement links TRBV19 to TRBJ1-2; D is uncertain. This CDR3 is 11 amino acids long. CDR1 is LNHDA and CDR2 is SQIVND in the germline V gene (reference sequence). The germline V and J ends were trimmed by 3 bases and 8 bases, with 7 bases remaining between them. The CDR3 DNA is TGTGCCAGTAGTATCGGCCGAGGCTACACCTTC. This gives the protein CASSIGRGYTF.

This clonotype ranks as medium-sized. V gene TRBV19 combines with J gene TRBJ2-5; TRBD2 matches 8 bases. The CDR3 length is 17 residues. The germline V gene encodes CDR1 LNHDA and CDR2 SQIVND (reference sequence). V shed 3 bases and J 9 bases; nucleotides not matched to a gene: 18. This CDR3 reads CASSMGSAGETRSSQYF. The CDR3 bases are TGTGCCAGTAGTATGGGATCAGCGGGGGAGACCCGTTCGTCCCAGTACTTC.

Sample share makes this clonotype medium-sized. This chain joins TRBV7-2 and TRBJ2-3, with a tentative D call TRBD1 (6 bases). Germline CDR1 is SGHTA and CDR2 is FQGNSA. This CDR3 has 14 residues. Trimming removed 2 bases from V and 2 bases from J, with 8 bases in between. In nucleotides, the CDR3 is TGTGCCAGCAGCTTATACAGGGCCACAGATACGCAGTATTTT. Protein sequence: CASSLYRATDTQYF.

By proportion, this clonotype is medium-sized. The V gene is TRBV20-1, the J gene TRBJ2-7, with D possibly being TRBD1 (6 bases). V was clipped by 5 bases and J by 3 bases, with 14 bases between them. Germline V CDR1 and CDR2: DFQATT, SNEGSKA (reference sequence). The CDR3 runs 13 residues. The CDR3 is CSAGRTVDYEQYF. DNA for the CDR3: TGCAGTGCTGGCCGGACAGTCGACTACGAGCAGTACTTC.

This clonotype has a handful of counts. V is TRBV6-1 and J is TRBJ2-7; D unclear. With 6 bases removed from V and 5 bases from J, the gap between germline ends came to 11 bases. Per germline, CDR1 MNHNS and CDR2 SASEGT. There are 12 residues in the CDR3. The CDR3 spells CASRGIRHEQYF. CDR3 nucleotides: TGTGCCAGCAGGGGGATCCGCCACGAGCAGTACTTC.

This clonotype appeared once. This chain connects TRBV6-2 or TRBV6-3 to TRBJ2-1, with D perhaps being TRBD1 or TRBD2 (6 bases each). V was clipped by 7 bases and J by 2 bases, with 21 bases between them. The CDR3 runs 17 residues. From germline, CDR1 is MNHEY and CDR2 SVGEGT. In nucleotides, the CDR3 is TGTGCCAGCACTCATTCAGGGGCGGGAATAACCTACAATGAGCAGTTCTTC. Translated, it gives CASTHSGAGITYNEQFF.

By share, this clonotype ranks as medium-sized. This chain joins TRBV28 and TRBJ2-5; a possible D gene is TRBD2 (6 bases). Trimming shortened V by 2 bases and J by 10 bases, and 35 bases separated the two germline ends. The CDR3 contains 20 residues. Germline values: CDR1 MDHEN, CDR2 SYDVKM. The CDR3 sequence is CASSLLNTSIRRAAWEDQYF. The CDR3 DNA reads as TGTGCCAGCAGTTTACTTAACACCAGTATCCGAAGAGCCGCCTGGGAGGACCAGTACTTC.

The CDR3 spells CASSVLTGGDHNSPLHF. CDR3 DNA sequence: TGTGCCAGCAGTGTCCTGACAGGGGGCGACCATAATTCACCCCTCCACTTT. The chain uses TRBV27 and TRBJ1-6; 10 bases fit TRBD1. CDR3 size: 17 residues. V lost 5 bases and J lost 5; bases outside the gene matches: 9. In germline, CDR1 is MNHEY, CDR2 SMNVEV (reference sequence).